These 32 T cell receptor beta chains originate from one sample sequenced in a study of blood T cell repertoires in COVID-19. The data were produced by immunoSEQ multiplex PCR, yet TCRdb's version contains in-frame clones alone and is incomplete. The sample consists of approximately 230,000 clones, 70% to 85% of them appearing once. The specimen was PBMCs or T cells enriched from blood (not recorded which). These receptor sequences come from a man aged 40-55 years who had recovered from COVID-19.

J is TRBJ2-5 and V is TRBV2; 9 bases agree with TRBD1. V lost 6 bases and J lost 5; bases outside the gene matches: 7. Looked up from germline, CDR1 is SNHLY and CDR2 is FYNNEI. This CDR3 contains 14 residues. The CDR3 nucleotides read TGTGCCAGCAGCTGGGACAGGGCAGACGAGACCCAGTACTTC. This encodes CASSWDRADETQYF.

The rearrangement links TRBV6-5 to TRBJ1-6; tentatively, D is TRBD1 (5 bases). V gave up 7 bases and J gave up 6 bases, with 16 bases separating them. The V gene's germline CDR1 is MNHEY and CDR2 SVGAGI. The CDR3 loop spans 15 amino acids. The CDR3 coding sequence is TGTGCCAGCACCCGAATGGCGGGGGTTAATTCACCCCTCCACTTT. Protein: CASTRMAGVNSPLHF.

V and J are TRBV30 and TRBJ1-3, with TRBD1 matching over 8 bases. The CDR3 runs to 16 residues. CDR1 and CDR2 from the germline V gene are GTSNPN and SVGIG (reference sequence). V shed 0 bases and J 4 bases; nucleotides not matched to a gene: 8. The CDR3 bases are TGTGCCTGGAGTGTTCACCGGGACAGGCGAGGAAACACCATATATTTT. Translation gives CAWSVHRDRRGNTIYF.

The rearrangement uses TRBV19 and TRBJ2-7; 7 bases map to TRBD1. CDR1 is LNHDA and CDR2 is SQIVND in the germline V gene (reference sequence). V shed 5 bases and J 0 bases; nucleotides not matched to a gene: 7. The CDR3 is 15 amino acids. The CDR3 region is CASSPDRAASYEQYF. The CDR3 nucleotides read TGTGCCAGTAGTCCAGACAGGGCGGCCTCCTACGAGCAGTACTTC.

The sample holds one count of this clone. V usage is TRBV19 and J usage is TRBJ1-1; tentatively, D is TRBD1 (6 bases). Germline CDR1 is LNHDA and CDR2 is SQIVND (reference sequence). Trimming removed 7 bases at V and 4 bases at J, with 16 bases between. The CDR3 is made up of 14 amino acids. The CDR3 DNA reads TGTGCCAGTATCAGGGAAGGGGGGGGCACTGAAGCTTTCTTT. Translated: CASIREGGGTEAFF.

The chain recombines TRBV28 with TRBJ1-2; 7 bases map to TRBD1. The CDR3 is made up of 16 amino acids. Per germline, CDR1 MDHEN and CDR2 SYDVKM. V dropped 1 base and J dropped 8; count of bases not matched to a gene: 13. The DNA for the CDR3 is TGTGCCAGCAGTTTATCGGGGGCAGGGGGAGTGAGAGGCTACACCTTC. This translates into CASSLSGAGGVRGYTF.

This chain joins TRBV5-1 and TRBJ2-5; D possibly corresponds to TRBD2 (7 bases). Trimming took 6 bases from V and 3 from J, leaving 15 bases between them. CDR1 and CDR2 (germline): SGHRS, YFSETQ. The CDR3 spans 14 residues. CDR3 sequence reads: CASNPSGGEETQYF. In nucleotides, the CDR3 is TGCGCCAGCAATCCCTCGGGGGGCGAAGAGACCCAGTACTTC. The variable domain in full, with the rest retrieved from reference TRBV5-1 and TRBJ2-5, is KAGVTQTPRYLIKTRGQQVTLSCSPISGHRSVSWYQQTPGQGLQFLFEYFSETQRNKGNFPGRFSGRQFSNSRSEMNVSTLELGDSALYLCASNPSGGEETQYFGPGTRLLVL.

In its sample, this clone was seen a few times. This sequence joins TRBV9 and TRBJ1-3, with TRBD1 matching over 8 bases. V gave up 5 bases and J gave up 0 bases; unmatched junction bases: 7. Germline V gene sequence: CDR1 SGDLS, CDR2 YYNGEE. There are 16 residues in the CDR3. This CDR3 reads CASSRDRLISGNTIYF. The CDR3 DNA sequence: TGTGCCAGCAGTCGGGACAGGCTAATCTCTGGAAACACCATATATTTT.

The gene calls are TRBV5-1 and TRBJ2-3; TRBD1 is a possible D gene (6 bases). The V end lost 0 bases, the J end lost 5 bases, and 16 bases lay between the germline ends. This CDR3 has 16 amino acids. Germline V gene lookup returns CDR1 SGHRS and CDR2 YFSETQ. The CDR3 coding sequence is TGCGCCAGCAGCTTGGAGGGGGTGGGCGGCGGAGATACGCAGTATTTT. Residues: CASSLEGVGGGDTQYF.

Comment on this clone: Compared with germline, one end of the junction differs, possibly owing to a read error. The chain uses TRBV29-1 and TRBJ1-2, with 8 bases matching TRBD1. The CDR3 contains 13 residues. Germline assignment: CDR1 SQVTM and CDR2 ANQGSEA. DNA for the CDR3: TGCAGCGTCGCGGACAGGGCTAATTATGGCTACACCTTC. Its protein product is CSVADRANYGYTF.

V is TRBV18 and J is TRBJ1-1, with D hard to call. Trimming took 8 bases from V and 4 from J, leaving 11 bases between them. This CDR3 has 12 amino acids. Per germline, CDR1 KGHSH and CDR2 LQKENI. The CDR3 nucleotides read TGTGCCAGCCTGGTGGCCGCCACTGAAGCTTTCTTT. Amino acid sequence: CASLVAATEAFF.

The chain links TRBV29-1 to TRBJ2-1; 10 bases agree with TRBD2. The CDR3 extends over 15 amino acids. J lost 10 bases, V lost 3 bases, and 12 bases had no gene match. Germline-derived CDR1 and CDR2 are SQVTM and ANQGSEA. CDR3 protein: CSVDLRSGRAEEQFF. The DNA of the CDR3 is TGCAGCGTTGATCTTCGGAGCGGGAGGGCAGAGGAGCAGTTCTTC.

V and J are TRBV10-3 and TRBJ1-1, with D possibly being TRBD1 (5 bases). Germline V gene data show CDR1 as ENHRY and CDR2 as SYGVKD. This CDR3 region has 14 residues. V was trimmed by 0 bases and J by 4 bases, leaving 9 bases between them. The CDR3: CAISESTGGTEAFF. In DNA, the CDR3 is TGTGCCATCAGTGAGTCGACGGGGGGCACTGAAGCTTTCTTT.

The genes are TRBV7-3 and TRBJ2-2; D is ambiguous. The CDR3 spans 14 residues. With 2 bases removed from V and 1 base from J, the gap between germline ends came to 5 bases. Germline V gene sequence: CDR1 SGHTA, CDR2 FQGTGA. The CDR3 loop reads CASSLFLNTGELFF. The CDR3 nucleotides are TGTGCCAGCAGCTTATTTCTGAACACCGGGGAGCTGTTTTTT.

The chain links TRBV5-1 to TRBJ2-1; possible D gene TRBD2, 6 bases. Germline V CDR1 and CDR2: SGHRS, YFSETQ. The CDR3 spans 11 residues. The germline V and J ends were trimmed by 4 bases and 11 bases, with 10 bases remaining between them. The CDR3 DNA sequence: TGCGCCAGCAGCCCCGGGACTCAGCAGTTCTTC. The encoded protein is CASSPGTQQFF.

At least ten counts were recorded for this clone. This chain joins TRBV4-3 and TRBJ1-3; maybe TRBD1 (5 bases). V lost 1 base to trimming and J lost 2 bases, with 12 bases between them. Germline values: CDR1 LGHNA, CDR2 YSLEER. The CDR3 runs to 16 residues. CDR3 bases: TGCGCCAGCAGCCAAGTGGGAGGGACCGCTGGAAACACCATATATTTT. It is translated as CASSQVGGTAGNTIYF.

The chain joins TRBV4-1 to TRBJ1-2, with 10 bases aligning to TRBD1. The CDR3 loop spans 16 amino acids. Germline lookup yields CDR1 MGHRA and CDR2 YSYEKL. After removal of 1 base from V and 3 bases from J, the junction contained 5 bases not matched to a gene. CDR3 coding DNA: TGCGCCAGCAGCCAAGGATCGGGGACAGGGGACTATGGCTACACCTTC. The encoded protein is CASSQGSGTGDYGYTF.

The J gene is TRBJ2-1, the V gene TRBV9; D is possibly TRBD2 (5 bases). Per the germline V gene, CDR1 is SGDLS and CDR2 is YYNGEE. CDR3 size: 15 residues. Trimming pared 3 bases from V and 0 bases from J, leaving 10 bases between. CDR3 sequence reads: CASSARLSSYNEQFF. CDR3 DNA sequence: TGTGCCAGCAGCGCCAGACTAAGCTCCTACAATGAGCAGTTCTTC.

This chain uses TRBV24-1 with TRBJ1-4, with D perhaps TRBD1 (6 bases). CDR1 and CDR2 (germline): KGHDR, SFDVKD. V lost 4 bases, J lost 3 bases, and 11 bases lay in between. CDR3 size: 15 residues. The CDR3 sequence is CATSDPGQPNEKLFF. CDR3 bases: TGTGCCACCAGTGACCCTGGACAGCCTAATGAAAAACTGTTTTTT.

The chain combines TRBV5-5 with TRBJ1-5, with 10 positions matching TRBD1. The CDR3 is 16 residues long. The germline gives CDR1 SGHKS, CDR2 YYEKEE (reference sequence). The ends lost 4 bases at V and 10 bases at J; junction bases unmatched: 14. DNA of the CDR3: TGTGCCAGCAGCCGTCAGACAGGGGGCGCGGAACAACCCCAGCATTTT. This gives the protein CASSRQTGGAEQPQHF.

This chain's CDR3 is CASSLPGEWNEQFF. As DNA, the CDR3 is TGTGCCAGCAGCCTACCTGGGGAGTGGAATGAGCAGTTCTTC. The V and J genes are TRBV28 and TRBJ2-1; a possible D gene is TRBD2 (5 bases). The CDR3 totals 14 residues. Per germline, CDR1 MDHEN and CDR2 SYDVKM. V gave up 6 bases and J gave up 7 bases, with 16 bases separating them.

The gene calls are TRBV30 and TRBJ1-6; unclear D gene. Germline loops: CDR1 GTSNPN, CDR2 SVGIG (reference sequence). The ends were cut back, 1 base at V and 5 bases at J, with 6 bases in the middle. This CDR3 comprises 13 residues. CDR3 bases: TGTGCCTGGAGTGCACAGCATAATTCACCCCTCCACTTT. It encodes CAWSAQHNSPLHF.

This clone was counted once. Other DNA variants within this sample encode the same CDR3. The chain employs TRBV7-6 and TRBJ1-2; 8 nucleotides match TRBD1. With 4 bases clipped from V and 2 bases from J, the junction kept 3 bases outside the gene matches. The germline V gene encodes CDR1 SGHVS and CDR2 FNYEAQ. The CDR3 has 14 amino acids. CDR3 region: CASSSGQGNYGYTF. CDR3 in DNA: TGTGCCAGCAGCTCCGGACAGGGAAACTATGGCTACACCTTC.

As regards this clone: Other DNA sequences in this sample translate to the same CDR3. The rearrangement uses TRBV5-1 and TRBJ2-5; 13 bases map to TRBD2. Germline V gene sequence: CDR1 SGHRS, CDR2 YFSETQ. The length of the CDR3 is 15 residues. Trimming removed 0 bases from V and 4 bases from J; junction bases left unmatched: 0. The CDR3 spells CASSLGLAGGETQYF. CDR3 DNA sequence: TGCGCCAGCAGCTTGGGACTAGCGGGAGGAGAGACCCAGTACTTC.

The chain employs TRBV9 and TRBJ1-2, with TRBD1 as a possible D gene (5 bases). This CDR3 comprises 16 residues. In germline, CDR1 is SGDLS, CDR2 YYNGEE. V was pared by 2 bases and J by 0 bases, with 14 bases between. CDR3 nucleotide sequence: TGTGCCAGCAGCGTTGGAACGGACATAACTAACTATGGCTACACCTTC. Protein sequence: CASSVGTDITNYGYTF.

The rearrangement joins TRBV7-2 to TRBJ1-4; 12 bases align to TRBD1. The trim removed 1 base at V and 8 bases at J, leaving 5 bases unmatched. The CDR3 is made up of 16 amino acids. The germline V gene encodes CDR1 SGHTA and CDR2 FQGNSA. The CDR3 here is CASSLDPGQGAEKLFF. The CDR3 DNA reads TGTGCCAGCAGCTTAGATCCGGGACAGGGGGCCGAAAAACTGTTTTTT.

The V and J genes are TRBV5-1 and TRBJ1-6; possible D gene TRBD1, 5 bases. CDR1 SGHRS and CDR2 YFSETQ come from the germline V gene. V was shortened by 0 bases and J by 0 bases, with 13 bases between the two germline ends. The CDR3 loop spans 18 amino acids. This CDR3 is CASSLVGTTSSYNSPLHF. The CDR3 region has the DNA TGCGCCAGCAGCTTGGTGGGGACGACTAGCTCCTATAATTCACCCCTCCACTTT. Based on the CDR3 plus reference TRBV5-1 and TRBJ1-6, the full variable domain is KAGVTQTPRYLIKTRGQQVTLSCSPISGHRSVSWYQQTPGQGLQFLFEYFSETQRNKGNFPGRFSGRQFSNSRSEMNVSTLELGDSALYLCASSLVGTTSSYNSPLHFGNGTRLTVT.

The chain combines TRBV18 with TRBJ1-4; D remains ambiguous. Germline V gene lookup returns CDR1 KGHSH and CDR2 LQKENI. The CDR3 extends over 13 amino acids. V gave up 0 bases and J gave up 11 bases, with 10 bases separating them. The CDR3 bases are TGTGCCAGCTCACCACCCCAGGCGGGGAAACTGTTTTTT. Amino acid sequence: CASSPPQAGKLFF.

The rearrangement links TRBV5-4 to TRBJ1-6; D is undetermined. The germline CDR1 and CDR2 sequences are SGHNT and YYREEE (reference sequence). CDR3 size: 12 residues. V lost 4 bases to trimming and J lost 14 bases, with 13 bases between them. CDR3 protein: CASSLPDQALHF. CDR3 nucleotide sequence: TGTGCCAGCAGCCTCCCCGACCAGGCCCTCCACTTT. The variable domain in full, with the rest retrieved from reference TRBV5-4 and TRBJ1-6, is ETGVTQSPTHLIKTRGQQVTLRCSSQSGHNTVSWYQQALGQGPQFIFQYYREEENGRGNFPPRFSGLQFPNYSSELNVNALELDDSALYLCASSLPDQALHFGNGTRLTVT.

V gene TRBV4-1 combines with J gene TRBJ1-3; TRBD1 agrees at 7 bases. CDR3 length equals 16 residues. J lost 4 bases, V lost 2 bases, and 8 bases had no gene match. Germline CDR1 MGHRA, CDR2 YSYEKL. CDR3 nucleotide sequence: TGCGCCAGCAGCCAACCCGACAGGGAGTTGGGAAACACCATATATTTT. This encodes CASSQPDRELGNTIYF.

This clone was counted a single time. In nucleotides, the CDR3 is TGCGCCAGCAGCTTGACGGGTAGCGGGAGGGAGGTTGAGCAGTTCTTC. Its translation is CASSLTGSGREVEQFF. The J gene is TRBJ2-1, the V gene TRBV5-1; 11 positions match TRBD2. CDR1 and CDR2 (germline): SGHRS, YFSETQ. The CDR3 covers 16 residues. V shed 1 base and J 9 bases; nucleotides not matched to a gene: 9.

The chain combines TRBV5-4 with TRBJ1-2, with a weak D call TRBD1 (5 bases). The germline V gene has CDR1 SGHNT and CDR2 YYREEE (reference sequence). Trimming removed 4 bases from V and 13 bases from J, with 20 bases in between. The CDR3 runs 13 residues. The CDR3, as DNA: TGTGCCAGCAGCCGCGACTCGTCGGGGGAAAGCACCTTC. This translates into CASSRDSSGESTF.